This T cell receptor (beta chain) was recorded in a study of identical twins. This clonotype was seen a handful of times. This CDR3 comprises 14 residues. The V segment lost 6 bases and the J segment 8 bases; nucleotides outside the gene matches: 7. Germline loops: CDR1 LGHDT, CDR2 YNNKEL (reference sequence). Addition of a universal primer site occurred through template switching, and cDNA carried unique molecular identifiers. TCRdb ran MiXCR on the 5' RACE reads and lists one entry per CDR3 protein. The sample gives roughly 480,000 distinct CDR3 sequences, roughly 26% of which show up once; 2.9% is in the top ten. This same sample was also taken into another study, of T cells expressing NK-cell markers.

Specimen: CD4+ T cells sorted from blood. The V gene is TRBV3-1, the J gene TRBJ2-2, with 9 positions matching TRBD2. This receptor was obtained from a woman younger than 35 in good health. CDR3 sequence: CASRTAGGSGELFF. The CDR3 coding sequence is TGTGCCAGCAGAACAGCGGGAGGATCGGGGGAGCTGTTTTTT.